This entry concerns a single T cell receptor (beta chain). Its antigen target is currently unknown. The sample holds no much larger clone one base away, and base qualities are not on file. These data originate in a study of shared clonotypes between healthy human individuals (dated by TCRdb to 2018 to 2020). Some background on the complete study: A few men and a couple of women, aged 18 to 49 years, made up the cohort. For each donor, CD4 naive and CD4 memory were each given three plates, CD8 naive was given two plates, and CD8 memory was given one plate. Blood TCR repertoires of about five healthy adults were deeply sequenced to estimate repertoire size and the extent of clonotype sharing between individuals. Different laboratories and diverse techniques were used to prepare libraries and sequence TCR repertoires, to increase sequencing depth and limit assay-specific biases. Between about 0.9 and 8.9 billion PBMCs per donor were obtained by leukapheresis. Here is what the overall study found, with its caveats: When a few donors were compared, the shared fraction of clonotypes was about 5.5% for naive CD4, 3.5% for naive CD8, 2% to 2.5% for memory CD4, and roughly 0.4% for memory CD8. Pairwise subsampling indicated that sequencing depth was expected to affect the degree of clonotype sharing among donors. Higher generation probabilities were observed for clonotypes shared by all four sorted-subset donors than for non-shared clonotypes. Rarefaction of sorted-subset datasets indicated incomplete sequencing despite the large sequencing depth. Larger estimated clonotype richness was generally found for naive subsets than for memory subsets. Only blood was sampled, and tissue TCR repertoires likely differ from those in blood. Because the study included a small number of donors, the genetic and exposure-history diversity represented was limited.

Using the deep immunoSEQ assay, multiplex PCR amplified TCR CDR3 regions from genomic DNA. Genomic DNA extracted from each cell subset was distributed evenly over all wells of several immunoSEQ 96-well plates, and each plate served as one replicate. For sorted subsets, approximately 210 ng of genomic DNA, equivalent to about 30,000 T cell genomes, went into each replicate PCR. The purified libraries were quantified using a Qubit 3.0 fluorometer, sized with a Bioanalyzer 2100, and then quantified again using the KAPA Library Quantification kit. A separate single-read 150-cycle Illumina NextSeq 550 flow cell was used to sequence each immunoSEQ 96-well plate. On the study's bioinformatics: Because the immunoSEQ output held only junctional sequences and lacked quality scores, the filtering could not match the filtering applied to full-length reads. To assign V/J genes and CDR3, sequences were annotated against IMGT germline references using PyIR, a Python wrapper for IgBLAST v1.9. Reads were removed for weak V/J assignments (E-value above 1e-6), missing CDR3, stop codons, out-of-frame junctions, or ambiguous translated residues. V3J clonotypes were defined as sequences sharing the same inferred V gene, J gene, and CDR3 amino acid sequence. Percentage overlap between repertoires was computed as shared unique clonotypes divided by the size of the smaller repertoire. Richness of each repertoire was evaluated using RTK rarefaction, the Chao1 estimator, and Recon v2.1 estimates of unobserved clonotypes. Generation probabilities were computed with OLGA for all TCRbeta clonotypes obtained by the gDNA method from four donors. What TCRdb holds here is the immuneACCESS table cut down to in-frame rearrangements. Part of the clones is not present; checked against another copy, under half of the missing clones reflect an unresolved V gene, and the others are unexplained. V, J and clone size are those of that table, while D and trimming were read from the DNA. Within this sample are 1,500,000 or so clones, with 98% of them counted one time only. The ten largest make up about 0.35% of the sample.

The donors were healthy, HIV-negative adults with no recently reported acute infections or vaccinations. Only Caucasian adults living in Nashville, Tennessee, USA were represented among the donors. CD4+ T cells were enriched by magnetic negative selection, after which naive cells were positively selected on CD45RA and the negative fraction was taken as the memory subset. Blood was collected by leukapheresis, and PBMCs were isolated by Ficoll-Histopaque density gradient centrifugation and then cryopreserved in liquid nitrogen vapor phase. Purity and quantity of every magnetically sorted T cell population were checked by analytical flow cytometry. From each sorted fraction, genomic DNA was isolated and quantified by UV absorbance on a Nanodrop 2000c. The junction shows trimming of 2 bases on V and 2 bases on J, plus 5 bases between the germline ends. Based on the germline V gene, the CDR1 and CDR2 sequences are MNHEY and SVGAGI. The CDR3, from cysteine to phenylalanine, totals 13 residues. The CDR3 DNA has 39 bases and is translated from base 1.

The chain joins TRBV6-5 to TRBJ2-3; D gene: possibly TRBD2, on 5 matching bases. The sequenced material came from naive CD4+ T cells sorted from blood. The label giving this sample's cell subset or site can be read as: CD45RA+ positively selected. The receptor's source is a man between 25 and 39 years old in good health. The CDR3 here reads CASSYDYTDTQYF. The sequence in DNA is TGTGCCAGCAGTTACGACTACACAGATACGCAGTATTTT.